What follows are 17 T cell receptor beta chains derived from one specimen sequenced in a study of cytomegalovirus exposure and HLA in healthy donors. Clones were sequenced by immunoSEQ multiplex PCR, and TCRdb holds only the in-frame ones, with some missing. The sample shows approximately 260,000 clones, just over 85% of them seen only once. The sequenced sample was PBMCs. The receptors shown here come from a woman aged 18-29 years in good health and CMV-seronegative.

The genes are TRBV28 and TRBJ1-4; possible D gene TRBD1, 6 bases. This CDR3 has 13 residues. Germline V CDR1 and CDR2: MDHEN, SYDVKM. Deletions cut 10 bases from V and 8 bases from J, with 17 bases between. The CDR3 coding sequence is TGTGCCATCCTAAATACAGGGAAAGAAAAACTGTTTTTT. Protein: CAILNTGKEKLFF.

This chain uses TRBV27 with TRBJ2-1, with 8 bases lining up with TRBD2. Germline-derived CDR1 and CDR2 are MNHEY and SMNVEV (reference sequence). Germline trimming cut 0 bases from V and 0 bases from J; bases unmatched to any gene: 1. The CDR3 is 16 amino acids. Here the CDR3 DNA reads TGTGCCAGCAGTTTATCCCTAGCGGGCTCCTACAATGAGCAGTTCTTC. This encodes CASSLSLAGSYNEQFF.

The chain employs TRBV18 and TRBJ1-4; weak D call: TRBD1 (6 bases). This CDR3 is 15 amino acids long. Looked up from germline, CDR1 is KGHSH and CDR2 is LQKENI. Trimming cost V 3 bases and J 7 bases, with 15 bases left between them. Written as DNA, the CDR3 is TGTGCCAGCTCACCGCAACAGGGAAGGAGTGAAAAACTGTTTTTT. It is translated as CASSPQQGRSEKLFF.

The chain is built from TRBV27 and TRBJ1-5; 9 nucleotides align to TRBD1. CDR1 MNHEY and CDR2 SMNVEV come from the germline V gene (reference sequence). The CDR3 runs 15 residues. V was pared by 5 bases and J by 4 bases, with 6 bases of the junction left unmatched. The CDR3 region is CASSKGTGRNQPQHF. For the CDR3, the DNA is TGTGCCAGCAGTAAAGGGACAGGGAGAAATCAGCCCCAGCATTTT.

The V gene is TRBV19, the J gene TRBJ1-2, with TRBD1 identical over 8 bases. This CDR3 is built from 14 residues. Germline CDR1 LNHDA, CDR2 SQIVND (reference sequence). The ends lost 6 bases at V and 4 bases at J; junction bases unmatched: 7. The CDR3 coding sequence is TGTGCCAGTAGCAGACAGGGGCAAATCTATGGCTACACCTTC. This sequence encodes CASSRQGQIYGYTF.

The sample holds one count of this clone. V is TRBV27 and J is TRBJ2-7, with D unclear. Germline-derived CDR1 and CDR2 are MNHEY and SMNVEV (reference sequence). The ends were cut back, 2 bases at V and 6 bases at J, with 14 bases in the middle. This CDR3 spans 14 amino acids. CDR3 sequence: CASSLNPTPGEQYF. The CDR3 DNA is TGTGCCAGCAGTTTAAATCCTACTCCGGGCGAGCAGTACTTC.

The rearrangement joins TRBV7-8 to TRBJ2-7, with a weak D call TRBD1 (5 bases). Trimming took 1 base from V and 6 from J, leaving 13 bases between them. The CDR3 totals 14 residues. Germline V gene lookup returns CDR1 SGHVS and CDR2 FQNEAQ. The CDR3 region is CASSLGPRAVEQYF. The CDR3 DNA reads TGTGCCAGCAGCTTAGGCCCCAGGGCTGTCGAGCAGTACTTC.

The genes are TRBV6-1 and TRBJ2-3, with 8 bases fitting TRBD1. The germline gives CDR1 MNHNS, CDR2 SASEGT. J lost 0 bases, V lost 11 bases, and 10 bases had no gene match. This CDR3 region has 15 residues. Here the CDR3 reads CAGERGDRSTDTQYF. CDR3 in DNA: TGTGCCGGAGAGAGGGGGGACAGGAGCACAGATACGCAGTATTTT.

This clone was counted only a few times. The chain joins TRBV5-1 to TRBJ1-6, with 8 bases identical to TRBD1. CDR1 is SGHRS and CDR2 is YFSETQ in the germline V gene. The ends lost 4 bases at V and 10 bases at J; junction bases unmatched: 10. CDR3 length: 15 residues. CDR3 sequence: CASSQRTGRGSPLHF. In nucleotides, the CDR3 is TGCGCCAGCAGCCAGAGGACAGGGCGGGGATCACCCCTCCACTTT.

V gene TRBV5-1 combines with J gene TRBJ2-7, with 9 bases fitting TRBD2. The CDR3 length is 15 residues. Germline trimming cut 4 bases from V and 0 bases from J; bases unmatched to any gene: 5. Germline V gives CDR1 SGHRS, CDR2 YFSETQ. For the CDR3, the DNA is TGCGCCAGCAGCCGACTAGCGGACCTCTCCTACGAGCAGTACTTC. Encoded protein: CASSRLADLSYEQYF.

The rearrangement links TRBV6-5 to TRBJ1-1; TRBD1 is a possible D gene (5 bases). The CDR3 extends over 14 amino acids. Per germline, CDR1 MNHEY and CDR2 SVGAGI. Trimming pared 7 bases from V and 1 base from J, leaving 13 bases between. CDR3 DNA sequence: TGTGCCAGCACCATTTCGCAGGGGAACACTGAAGCTTTCTTT. Its protein is CASTISQGNTEAFF.

This chain uses TRBV7-8 with TRBJ2-7; D gene uncertain. Between the trimmed V and J ends, which lost 1 base and 4 bases, there was a span of 8 bases. Germline CDR1 is SGHVS and CDR2 is FQNEAQ. The CDR3 runs 13 residues. This chain's CDR3 is CASSLVGQYEQYF. In DNA form, the CDR3 reads TGTGCCAGCAGCTTAGTTGGGCAGTACGAGCAGTACTTC. Together with reference TRBV7-8 and TRBJ2-7, the CDR3 gives the full variable domain: GAGVSQSPRYKVAKRGQDVALRCDPISGHVSLFWYQQALGQGPEFLTYFQNEAQLDKSGLPSDRFFAERPEGSVSTLKIQRTQQEDSAVYLCASSLVGQYEQYFGPGTRLTVT.

V and J are TRBV19 and TRBJ1-5, with 10 bases identical to TRBD1. J was trimmed by 3 bases and V by 5 bases; bases with no gene match: 10. Germline assignment: CDR1 LNHDA and CDR2 SQIVND (reference sequence). This CDR3 is built from 17 residues. CDR3 nucleotide sequence: TGTGCCAGTAGTCTCGGGACAGGGGAGGGAGACAATCAGCCCCAGCATTTT. It is translated as CASSLGTGEGDNQPQHF.

This chain uses TRBV18 with TRBJ1-2; TRBD1 is a possible D gene (5 bases). Germline loops: CDR1 KGHSH, CDR2 LQKENI. The CDR3 totals 17 residues. V was pared by 0 bases and J by 4 bases, with 18 bases between. CDR3 amino acids: CASSPPGGPTFTYGYTF. DNA for the CDR3: TGTGCCAGCTCACCACCCGGGGGACCCACCTTTACCTATGGCTACACCTTC.

The chain employs TRBV25-1 and TRBJ2-5; TRBD1 might be the D (6 bases). Trimming took 6 bases from V and 2 from J, leaving 22 bases between them. The CDR3 consists of 17 residues. Germline CDR1 MGHDK, CDR2 SYGVNS. The CDR3 nucleotides read TGTGCCAGCAGCTCGCTGAGCAGGGGACCCTATCAAGAGACCCAGTACTTC. This gives the protein CASSSLSRGPYQETQYF.

This rearrangement joins TRBV2 to TRBJ2-2; TRBD1 aligns across 9 bases. V lost 8 bases to trimming and J lost 5 bases; unmatched junction nucleotides: 9. Per the germline V gene, CDR1 is SNHLY and CDR2 is FYNNEI. This CDR3 contains 15 residues. For the CDR3, the DNA is TGTGCCAGCGCATCCGGGACAGGGTTTACCGGGGAGCTGTTTTTT. Protein product: CASASGTGFTGELFF.

The chain has TRBV27 and TRBJ2-2; tentatively, D is TRBD2 (6 bases). In germline, CDR1 is MNHEY, CDR2 SMNVEV (reference sequence). Trimming pared 0 bases from V and 7 bases from J, leaving 9 bases between. This CDR3 has 14 residues. This CDR3 reads CASSLSGGSGELFF. CDR3 in DNA: TGTGCCAGCAGTTTATCTGGGGGGAGCGGGGAGCTGTTTTTT.